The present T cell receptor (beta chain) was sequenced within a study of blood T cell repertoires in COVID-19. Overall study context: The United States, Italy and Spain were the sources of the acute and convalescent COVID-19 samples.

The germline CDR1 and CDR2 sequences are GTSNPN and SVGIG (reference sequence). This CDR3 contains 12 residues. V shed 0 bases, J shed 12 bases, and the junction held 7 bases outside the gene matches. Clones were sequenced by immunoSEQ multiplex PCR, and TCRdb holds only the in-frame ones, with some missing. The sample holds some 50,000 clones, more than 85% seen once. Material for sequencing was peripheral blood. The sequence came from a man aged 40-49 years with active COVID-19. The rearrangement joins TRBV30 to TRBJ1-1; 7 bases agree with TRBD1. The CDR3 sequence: CAWSVHTGETFF. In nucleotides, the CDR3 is TGTGCCTGGAGTGTCCACACAGGGGAAACTTTCTTT.